Given below is one TCR beta chain in context. The CDR3 runs to 17 residues. Per the original data handling: Scientists estimated how many nucleated cells there were by amplifying reference gene primers. TCRdb keeps only in-frame clones here, not all; method: immunoSEQ multiplex PCR. The DNA gave D and trimming, while V, J and clone size come from that table. The table lists about 300,000 clones, approximately 88% of them singletons. This sample was taken from a study of blood T cell repertoires in COVID-19. Overall study context: COVID-19 samples collected from the United States, Italy and Spain covered acute and convalescent phases. PBMCs, B-cell-depleted T cells, or T cells were the source of the cDNA or gDNA that made up the material.

The chain is built from TRBV21-1 and TRBJ1-2. TRBV21-1 is described as a pseudogene. The source of this sequence is a young man who had recovered from COVID-19. Sequencing was performed on peripheral blood. The CDR3 DNA reads as TGTGCCAGCAGCCGCCAAATTTTAGGGGAGGGAAACTATGGCTACACCTTC. Protein: CASSRQILGEGNYGYTF.